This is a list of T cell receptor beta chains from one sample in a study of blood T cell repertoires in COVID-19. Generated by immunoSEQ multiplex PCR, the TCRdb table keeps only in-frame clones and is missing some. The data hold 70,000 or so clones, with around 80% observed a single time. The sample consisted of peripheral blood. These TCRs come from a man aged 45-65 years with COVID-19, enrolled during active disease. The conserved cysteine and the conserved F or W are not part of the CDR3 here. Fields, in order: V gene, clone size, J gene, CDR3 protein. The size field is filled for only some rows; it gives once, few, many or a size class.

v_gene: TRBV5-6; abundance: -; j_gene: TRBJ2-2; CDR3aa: ASSYGGGSHTGELF
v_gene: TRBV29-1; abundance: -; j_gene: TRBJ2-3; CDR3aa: SVVGTITSTDTQY
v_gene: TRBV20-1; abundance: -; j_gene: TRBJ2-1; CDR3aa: SASIRTRYNEQF
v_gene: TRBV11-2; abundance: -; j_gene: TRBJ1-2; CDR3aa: ASSLAQATNYGYT
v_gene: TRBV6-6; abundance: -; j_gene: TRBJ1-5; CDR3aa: ASSFYRNRNQPQH
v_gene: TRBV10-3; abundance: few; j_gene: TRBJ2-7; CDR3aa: AISSAELSYEQY
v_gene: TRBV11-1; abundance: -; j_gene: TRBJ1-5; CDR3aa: ASSLTGDQPQH
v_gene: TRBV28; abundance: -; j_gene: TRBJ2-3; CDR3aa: ASPPPGLSLSTDTQY
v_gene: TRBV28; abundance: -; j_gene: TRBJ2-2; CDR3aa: ASRDGTKNTGELF
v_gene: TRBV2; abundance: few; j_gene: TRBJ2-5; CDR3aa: ASSEFDFQETQY
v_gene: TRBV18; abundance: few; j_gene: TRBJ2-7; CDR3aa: ASSRQGYEQY
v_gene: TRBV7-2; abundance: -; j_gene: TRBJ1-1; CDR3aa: ASSLDRGPNTEAF
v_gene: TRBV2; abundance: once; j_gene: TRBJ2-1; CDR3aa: ASSERTSGWGEQF
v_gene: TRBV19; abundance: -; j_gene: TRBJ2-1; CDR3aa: ASTSDRVANEQF
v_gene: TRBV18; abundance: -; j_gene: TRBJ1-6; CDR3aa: ASSPLTRGGDSPLH
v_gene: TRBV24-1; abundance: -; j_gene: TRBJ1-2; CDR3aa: ATSDSGEANYGYT
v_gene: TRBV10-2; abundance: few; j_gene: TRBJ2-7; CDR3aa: ASTPGAYEQY
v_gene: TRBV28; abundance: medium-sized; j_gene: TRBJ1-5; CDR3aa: ASSSAGRNQPQH
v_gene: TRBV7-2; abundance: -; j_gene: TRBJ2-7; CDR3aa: ASSKKREGLYEQY
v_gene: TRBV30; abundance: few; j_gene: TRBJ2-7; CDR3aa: AWIKGLGPYEQY
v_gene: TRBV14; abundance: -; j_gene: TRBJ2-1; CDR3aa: ASSHAVRASSYNEQF
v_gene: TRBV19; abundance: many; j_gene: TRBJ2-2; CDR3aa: ASSIVYAGVVPDTGELF
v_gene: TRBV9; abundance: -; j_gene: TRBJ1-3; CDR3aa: ASSATGDSGNTIY
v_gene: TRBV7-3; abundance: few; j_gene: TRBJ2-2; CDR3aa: ASSLAGAVGELF
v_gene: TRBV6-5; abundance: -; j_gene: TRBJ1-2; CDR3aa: ASRRNQGAPGYT
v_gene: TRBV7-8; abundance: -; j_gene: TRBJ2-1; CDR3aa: ASRPPLAFNEQF
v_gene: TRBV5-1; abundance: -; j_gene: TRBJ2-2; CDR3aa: ASSANGNTGELF
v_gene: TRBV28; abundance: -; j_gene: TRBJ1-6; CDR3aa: ASRISGGGNSPLH
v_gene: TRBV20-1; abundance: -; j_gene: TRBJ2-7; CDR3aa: SASGQGGEQY
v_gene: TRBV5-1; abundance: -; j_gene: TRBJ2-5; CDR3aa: ASSSTGSETQY
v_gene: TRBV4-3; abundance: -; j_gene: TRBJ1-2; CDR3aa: ASSQAPTGGFGYT
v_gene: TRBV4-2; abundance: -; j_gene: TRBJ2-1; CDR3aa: ASSQNREQLSYNEQF
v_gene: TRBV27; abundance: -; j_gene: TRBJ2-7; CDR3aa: ASSETGMGAYEQY
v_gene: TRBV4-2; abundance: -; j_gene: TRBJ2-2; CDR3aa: ASSLRTSMDGELF
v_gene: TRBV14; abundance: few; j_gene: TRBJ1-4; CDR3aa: ASSPGTATNEKLF
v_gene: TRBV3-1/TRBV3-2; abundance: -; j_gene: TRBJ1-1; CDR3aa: ASSQGDTEAF
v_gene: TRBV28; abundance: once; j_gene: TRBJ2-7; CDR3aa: ASIRGAGRPYEQY
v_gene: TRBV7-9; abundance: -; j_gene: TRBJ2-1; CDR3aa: ASSLIDWTAGRGNEQF
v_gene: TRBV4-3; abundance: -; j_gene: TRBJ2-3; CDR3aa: ASSQRRDTDRADTQY
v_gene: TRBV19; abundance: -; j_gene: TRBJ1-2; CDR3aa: ASSPRDTYGYT
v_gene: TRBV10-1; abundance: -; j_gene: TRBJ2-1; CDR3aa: ASSVSGRIEQF
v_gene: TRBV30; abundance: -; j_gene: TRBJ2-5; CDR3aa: AWTDRLAGGETQY
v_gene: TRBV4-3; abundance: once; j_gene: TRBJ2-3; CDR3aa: ASSQESWTSGTDTQY
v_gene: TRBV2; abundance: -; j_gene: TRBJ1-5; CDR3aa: ASSTRGGYQPQH
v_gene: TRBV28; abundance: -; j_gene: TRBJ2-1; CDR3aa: ASRGAGGNEQF
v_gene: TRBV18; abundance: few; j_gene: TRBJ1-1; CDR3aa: ASSPQTGNTEAF
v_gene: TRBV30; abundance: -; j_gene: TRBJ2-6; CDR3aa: AWSGTGTGLSGANVLT
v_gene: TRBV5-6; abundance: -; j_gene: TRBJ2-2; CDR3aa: ASSLAGADTGELF
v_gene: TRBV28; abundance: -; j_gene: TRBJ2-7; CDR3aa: ASTSPRGRGYRQY
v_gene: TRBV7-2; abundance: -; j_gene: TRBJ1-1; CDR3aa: ASSFLGLMNTEAF
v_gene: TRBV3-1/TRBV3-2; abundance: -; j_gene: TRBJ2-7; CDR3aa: ASSRAASSYYEQY
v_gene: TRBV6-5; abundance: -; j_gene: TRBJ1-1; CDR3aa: ASSYSGADRDAF
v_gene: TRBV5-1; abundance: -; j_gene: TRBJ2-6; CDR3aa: ASSLTASGANVLT
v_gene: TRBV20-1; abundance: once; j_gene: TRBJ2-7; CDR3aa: SASSAPGEQY
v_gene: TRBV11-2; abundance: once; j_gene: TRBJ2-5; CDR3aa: ASSPRPTGVWAETQY